These 3 T cell receptor beta chains were all obtained from the same sample, sequenced in a study of Ad26.COV2.S vaccination and SARS-CoV-2 variants. The treatment: 15 to 20 received Ad26.COV2.S at low or high dose, single or two shots; 5 received placebo; per-sample allocation not given. On day 63 after the first injection, vaccine and placebo recipients gave samples. The assay was immunoSEQ multiplex PCR, and TCRdb's table has in-frame clones only and misses some. The sample has 300,000 to 400,000 clones, less than 90% seen once. The starting material was peripheral blood, obtained in a trial of Ad26.COV2.S vaccine versus placebo. These TCRs come from a person aged 18-60 years who received the Ad26.COV2.S COVID-19 vaccine or a placebo.

This chain joins TRBV5-1 and TRBJ2-1; 7 nucleotides agree with TRBD1. This CDR3 has 14 residues. Germline-derived CDR1 and CDR2 are SGHRS and YFSETQ. The trim removed 4 bases at V and 3 bases at J, leaving 4 bases unmatched. CDR3 coding DNA: TGCGCCAGCAGCCCGGACAGGCACTACAATGAGCAGTTCTTC. This sequence encodes CASSPDRHYNEQFF. The variable domain in full, with the rest retrieved from reference TRBV5-1 and TRBJ2-1, is KAGVTQTPRYLIKTRGQQVTLSCSPISGHRSVSWYQQTPGQGLQFLFEYFSETQRNKGNFPGRFSGRQFSNSRSEMNVSTLELGDSALYLCASSPDRHYNEQFFGPGTRLTVL.

CDR3 DNA sequence: TGTGCCAGCAGCCGGGCTTGGGGAGGCTTGAACACTGAAGCTTTCTTT. This codes for CASSRAWGGLNTEAFF. The chain combines TRBV4-2 with TRBJ1-1; no definite D call. The CDR3 length is 16 residues. Deletions cut 4 bases from V and 0 bases from J, with 15 bases between. The germline gives CDR1 LGHNA, CDR2 YNFKEQ.

The chain has TRBV27 and TRBJ1-2, with 7 bases aligning to TRBD1. The CDR3 sequence is 15 residues long. The germline V gene has CDR1 MNHEY and CDR2 SMNVEV (reference sequence). Unmatched junction bases numbered 8, after V lost 3 bases and J lost 4 bases. CDR3 nucleotides: TGTGCCAGCAGTTTCCTTGGACAGGCGGTCTATGGCTACACCTTC. Translating it yields CASSFLGQAVYGYTF.